A selection of T cell receptor beta chains follows, all from one sample in a study of cytomegalovirus exposure and HLA in healthy donors. Profiled with immunoSEQ multiplex PCR; TCRdb holds only in-frame clones, not every one. The sample has approximately 150,000 clones, just over 75% seen once; the top ten hold 1%. The sample comprised PBMCs. Receptors originate from a woman in her thirties or forties in good health and CMV-seronegative. The CDR3 runs from the conserved cysteine through the conserved F or W. A clone size is listed for some rows: how often the clone was seen (once, few, many), or a class if it is expanded.

CDR3: CAISGGGSSGSEETQYF
size: -
J: TRBJ2-5
V: TRBV10-3

CDR3: CASSLWRSPGEAGGNTIYF
size: few
J: TRBJ1-3
V: TRBV7-9

CDR3: CASSLRREGRTDTQYF
size: -
J: TRBJ2-3
V: TRBV7-8

CDR3: CASSPEGNTIYF
size: -
J: TRBJ1-3
V: TRBV18

CDR3: CASSILRGSSYEQYF
size: -
J: TRBJ2-7
V: TRBV19

CDR3: CASSLARGDGNTF
size: -
J: TRBJ1-2
V: TRBV7-8

CDR3: CASSSGQGNGFTF
size: -
J: TRBJ1-2
V: TRBV5-1

CDR3: CASSPPWGGSGELFF
size: -
J: TRBJ2-2
V: TRBV5-6

CDR3: CAWNRDKNQPQHF
size: -
J: TRBJ1-5
V: TRBV30

CDR3: CASSVDGRDNSPLHF
size: -
J: TRBJ1-6
V: TRBV9

CDR3: CASSILGGTGLTEAFF
size: -
J: TRBJ1-1
V: TRBV19

CDR3: CASSLDGTNTDTQYF
size: -
J: TRBJ2-3
V: TRBV5-4

CDR3: CASSIALAGAYEQYF
size: few
J: TRBJ2-7
V: TRBV19

CDR3: CASGAGQGLGIQYF
size: -
J: TRBJ2-4
V: TRBV19

CDR3: CASRRETLGDTQYF
size: few
J: TRBJ2-3
V: TRBV5-6

CDR3: CASTGGPGYGYTF
size: -
J: TRBJ1-2
V: TRBV6-6